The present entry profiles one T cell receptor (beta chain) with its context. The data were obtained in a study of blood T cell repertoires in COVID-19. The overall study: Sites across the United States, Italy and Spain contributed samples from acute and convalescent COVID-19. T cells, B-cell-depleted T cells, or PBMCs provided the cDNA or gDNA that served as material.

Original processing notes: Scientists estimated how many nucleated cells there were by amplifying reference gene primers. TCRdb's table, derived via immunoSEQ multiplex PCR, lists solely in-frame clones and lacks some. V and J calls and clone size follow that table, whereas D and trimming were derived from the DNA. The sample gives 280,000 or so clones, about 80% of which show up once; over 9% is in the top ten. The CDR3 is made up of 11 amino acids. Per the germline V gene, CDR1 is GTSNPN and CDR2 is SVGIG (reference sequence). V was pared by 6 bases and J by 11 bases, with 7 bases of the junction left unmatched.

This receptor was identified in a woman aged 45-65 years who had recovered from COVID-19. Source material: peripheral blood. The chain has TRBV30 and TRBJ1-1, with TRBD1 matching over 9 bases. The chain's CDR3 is CACRDRELAFF. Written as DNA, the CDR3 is TGTGCCTGCCGGGACAGGGAATTGGCTTTCTTT.